The entry below describes one T cell receptor beta chain. The target antigen is unknown. The germline V and J ends were trimmed by 1 base and 0 bases, with 2 bases remaining between them. The CDR3 totals 13 residues. Germline-derived CDR1 and CDR2 are SGHNT and YENEEA. This entry belongs to a study of T cell responses to AZD1222 COVID-19 vaccine. Some clones are missing from TCRdb's copy, which holds only in-frame ones; the method was immunoSEQ multiplex PCR. The sample has about 72,000 clones, about nine tenths seen once. Analyses pooled second doses at about 4 or about 12 weeks. Study conclusions and caveats: Recipients of AZD1222 seropositive at baseline numbered only five or six.

Specimen: peripheral blood, collected 28 days after the second AZD1222 dose. The sequence derives from an adult who received the AZD1222 COVID-19 vaccine. The V and J genes are TRBV11-3 and TRBJ2-3; no reliable D call. This CDR3 reads CASSLVSTDTQYF. CDR3 nucleotides: TGTGCCAGCAGCTTAGTAAGCACAGATACGCAGTATTTT.